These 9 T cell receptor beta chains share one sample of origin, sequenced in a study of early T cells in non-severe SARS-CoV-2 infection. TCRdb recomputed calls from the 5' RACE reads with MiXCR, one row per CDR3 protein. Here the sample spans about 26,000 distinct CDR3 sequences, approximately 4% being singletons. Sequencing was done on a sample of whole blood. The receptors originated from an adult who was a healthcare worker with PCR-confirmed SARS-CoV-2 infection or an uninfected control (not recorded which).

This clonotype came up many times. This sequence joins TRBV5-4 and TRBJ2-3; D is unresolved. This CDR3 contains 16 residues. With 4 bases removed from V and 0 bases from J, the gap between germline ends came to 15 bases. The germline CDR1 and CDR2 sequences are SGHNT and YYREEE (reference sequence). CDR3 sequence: CASSPDALGSTDTQYF. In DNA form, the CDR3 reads TGTGCCAGCAGCCCGGACGCGTTGGGGAGCACAGATACGCAGTATTTT. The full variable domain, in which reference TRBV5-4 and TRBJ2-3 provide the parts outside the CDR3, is ETGVTQSPTHLIKTRGQQVTLRCSSQSGHNTVSWYQQALGQGPQFIFQYYREEENGRGNFPPRFSGLQFPNYSSELNVNALELDDSALYLCASSPDALGSTDTQYFGPGTRLTVL.

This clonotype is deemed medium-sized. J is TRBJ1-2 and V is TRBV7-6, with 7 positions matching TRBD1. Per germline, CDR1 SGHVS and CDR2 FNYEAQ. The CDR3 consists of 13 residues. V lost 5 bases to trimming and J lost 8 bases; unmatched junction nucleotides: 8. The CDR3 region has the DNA TGTGCCAGCAGCCGGACAGGACGGGAGGGCTACACCTTC. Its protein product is CASSRTGREGYTF.

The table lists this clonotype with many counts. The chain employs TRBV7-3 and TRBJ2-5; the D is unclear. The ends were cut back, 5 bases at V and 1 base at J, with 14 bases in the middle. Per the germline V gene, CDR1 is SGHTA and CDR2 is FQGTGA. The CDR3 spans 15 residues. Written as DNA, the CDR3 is TGTGCCAGCAGCATCAACTCGGGCCGCCAAGAGACCCAGTACTTC. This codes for CASSINSGRQETQYF.

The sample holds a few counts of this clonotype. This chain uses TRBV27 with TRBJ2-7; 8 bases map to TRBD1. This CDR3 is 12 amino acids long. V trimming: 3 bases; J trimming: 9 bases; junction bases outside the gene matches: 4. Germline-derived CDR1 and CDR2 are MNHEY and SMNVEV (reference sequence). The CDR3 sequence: CASSFGQGGQYF. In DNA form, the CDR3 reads TGTGCCAGCAGTTTCGGACAGGGAGGGCAGTACTTC.

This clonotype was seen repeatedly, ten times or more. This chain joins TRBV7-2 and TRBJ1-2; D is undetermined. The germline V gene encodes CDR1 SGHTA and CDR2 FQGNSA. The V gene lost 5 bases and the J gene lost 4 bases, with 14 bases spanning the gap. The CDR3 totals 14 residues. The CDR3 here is CASSPYQAGYGYTF. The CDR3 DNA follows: TGTGCCAGCAGCCCATATCAGGCCGGCTATGGCTACACCTTC.

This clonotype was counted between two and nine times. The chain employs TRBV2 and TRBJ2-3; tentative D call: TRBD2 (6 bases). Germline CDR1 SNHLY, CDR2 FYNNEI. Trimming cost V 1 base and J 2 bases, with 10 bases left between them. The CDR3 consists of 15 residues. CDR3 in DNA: TGTGCCAGCAGTGAAGAGTGGGGGGACACAGATACGCAGTATTTT. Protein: CASSEEWGDTDTQYF.

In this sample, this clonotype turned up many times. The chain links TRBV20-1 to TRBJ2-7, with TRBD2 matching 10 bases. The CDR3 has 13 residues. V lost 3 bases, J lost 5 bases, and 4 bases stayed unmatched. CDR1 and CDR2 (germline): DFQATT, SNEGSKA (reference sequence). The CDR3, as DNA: TGCAGTGCTAGGGCGCTAGCGGGAGACGAGCAGTACTTC. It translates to CSARALAGDEQYF.

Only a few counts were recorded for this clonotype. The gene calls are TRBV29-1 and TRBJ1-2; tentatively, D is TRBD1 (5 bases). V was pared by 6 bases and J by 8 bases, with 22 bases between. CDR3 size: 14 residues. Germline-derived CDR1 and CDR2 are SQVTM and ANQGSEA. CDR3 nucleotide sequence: TGCAGCGTGGCCCTATTCCAGGGAACGGCCGGCTACACCTTC. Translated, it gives CSVALFQGTAGYTF.

The CDR3 DNA reads as TGCAGTGCCAAAGACAGAACAACTAATGAAAAACTGTTTTTT. The encoded protein is CSAKDRTTNEKLFF. The genes are TRBV20-1 and TRBJ1-4, with D tentatively TRBD1 (5 bases). The CDR3 is 14 residues long. Trimming took off 6 bases at V and 0 bases at J, with 11 bases between the two ends. Germline values: CDR1 DFQATT, CDR2 SNEGSKA (reference sequence).